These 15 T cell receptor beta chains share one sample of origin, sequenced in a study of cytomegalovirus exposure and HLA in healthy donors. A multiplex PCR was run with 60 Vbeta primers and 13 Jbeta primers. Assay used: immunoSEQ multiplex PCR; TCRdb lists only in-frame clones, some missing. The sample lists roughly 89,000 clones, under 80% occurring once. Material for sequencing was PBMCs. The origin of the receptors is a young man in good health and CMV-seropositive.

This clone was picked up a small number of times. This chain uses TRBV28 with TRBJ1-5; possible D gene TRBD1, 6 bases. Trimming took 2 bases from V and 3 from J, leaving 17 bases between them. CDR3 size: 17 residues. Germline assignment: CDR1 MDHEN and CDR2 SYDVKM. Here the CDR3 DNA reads TGTGCCAGCAGTTTAGTCAGGGGACGACCCTTCAATCAGCCCCAGCATTTT. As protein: CASSLVRGRPFNQPQHF.

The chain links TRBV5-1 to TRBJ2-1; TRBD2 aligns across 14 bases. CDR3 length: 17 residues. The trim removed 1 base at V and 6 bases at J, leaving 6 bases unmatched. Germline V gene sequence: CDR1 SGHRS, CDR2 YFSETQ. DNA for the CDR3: TGCGCCAGCAGCTTGTACTCGGGACTAGCGGGGGCCAATGAGCAGTTCTTC. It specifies CASSLYSGLAGANEQFF.

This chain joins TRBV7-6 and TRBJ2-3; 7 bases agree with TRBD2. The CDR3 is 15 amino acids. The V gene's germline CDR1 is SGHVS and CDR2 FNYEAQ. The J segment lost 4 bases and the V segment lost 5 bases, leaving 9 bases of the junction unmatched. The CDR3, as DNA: TGTGCCAGCAGCAGACTAGCCCCACCGGCAGATACGCAGTATTTT. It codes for CASSRLAPPADTQYF.

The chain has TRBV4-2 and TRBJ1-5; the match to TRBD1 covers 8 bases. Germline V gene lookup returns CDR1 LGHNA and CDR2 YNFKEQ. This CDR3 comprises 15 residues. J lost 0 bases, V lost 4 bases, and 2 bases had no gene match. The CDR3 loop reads CASSLTGDSNQPQHF. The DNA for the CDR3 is TGTGCCAGCAGCCTGACAGGGGATAGCAATCAGCCCCAGCATTTT.

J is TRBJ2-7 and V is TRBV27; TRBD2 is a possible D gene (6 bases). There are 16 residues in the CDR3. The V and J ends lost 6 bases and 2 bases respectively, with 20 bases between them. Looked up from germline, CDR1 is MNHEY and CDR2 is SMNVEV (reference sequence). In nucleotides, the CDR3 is TGTGCCAGCAGCGTGGTAACTAGCATAGGCCCCTACGAGCAGTACTTC. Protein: CASSVVTSIGPYEQYF.

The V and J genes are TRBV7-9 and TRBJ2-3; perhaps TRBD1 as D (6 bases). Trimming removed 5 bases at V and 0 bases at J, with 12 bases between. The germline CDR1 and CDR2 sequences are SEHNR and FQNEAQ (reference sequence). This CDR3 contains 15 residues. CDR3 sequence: CASSAKGGSTDTQYF. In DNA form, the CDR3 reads TGTGCCAGCAGCGCTAAAGGGGGAAGCACAGATACGCAGTATTTT.

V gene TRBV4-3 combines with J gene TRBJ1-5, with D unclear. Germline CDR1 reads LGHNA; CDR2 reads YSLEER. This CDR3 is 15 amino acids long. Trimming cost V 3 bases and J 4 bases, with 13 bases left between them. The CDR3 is CASSHVLATNQPQHF. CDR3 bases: TGCGCCAGCAGCCATGTCCTCGCCACTAATCAGCCCCAGCATTTT.

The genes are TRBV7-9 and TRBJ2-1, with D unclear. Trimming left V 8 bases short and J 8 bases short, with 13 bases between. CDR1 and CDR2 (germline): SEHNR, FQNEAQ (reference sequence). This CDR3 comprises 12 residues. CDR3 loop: CASENSLYEQFF. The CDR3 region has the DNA TGTGCCAGCGAAAATAGCTTGTATGAGCAGTTCTTC.

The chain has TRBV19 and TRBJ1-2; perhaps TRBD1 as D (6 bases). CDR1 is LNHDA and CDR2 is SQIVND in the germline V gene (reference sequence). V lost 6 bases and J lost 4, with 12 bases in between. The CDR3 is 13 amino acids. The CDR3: CASRQGGSYGYTF. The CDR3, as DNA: TGTGCCAGTAGACAGGGCGGTTCCTATGGCTACACCTTC.

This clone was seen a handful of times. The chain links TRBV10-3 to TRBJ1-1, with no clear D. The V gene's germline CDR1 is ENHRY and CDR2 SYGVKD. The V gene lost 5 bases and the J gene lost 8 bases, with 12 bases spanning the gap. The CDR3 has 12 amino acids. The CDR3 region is CAISIGGREAFF. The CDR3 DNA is TGTGCCATCAGTATAGGCGGGAGGGAAGCTTTCTTT.

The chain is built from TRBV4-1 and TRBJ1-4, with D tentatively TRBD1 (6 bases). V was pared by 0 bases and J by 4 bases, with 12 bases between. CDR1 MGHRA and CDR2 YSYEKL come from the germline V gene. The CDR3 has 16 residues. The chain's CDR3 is CASSQEGQPFNEKLFF. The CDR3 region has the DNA TGCGCCAGCAGCCAAGAAGGACAGCCTTTTAATGAAAAACTGTTTTTT.

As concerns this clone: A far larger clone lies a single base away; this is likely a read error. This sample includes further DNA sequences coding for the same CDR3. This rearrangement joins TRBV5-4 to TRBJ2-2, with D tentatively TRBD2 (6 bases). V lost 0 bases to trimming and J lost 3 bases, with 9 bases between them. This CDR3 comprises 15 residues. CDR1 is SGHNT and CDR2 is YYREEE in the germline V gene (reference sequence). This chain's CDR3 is CASSLGDSDTGELFF. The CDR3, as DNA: TGTGCCAGCAGCTTGGGGGACTCCGACACCGGGGAGCTGTTTTTT.

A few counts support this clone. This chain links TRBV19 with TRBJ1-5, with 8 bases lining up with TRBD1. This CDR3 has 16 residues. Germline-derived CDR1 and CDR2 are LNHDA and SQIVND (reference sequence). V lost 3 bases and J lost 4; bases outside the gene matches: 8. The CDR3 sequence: CASSMWTGQNNQPQHF. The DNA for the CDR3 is TGTGCCAGTAGTATGTGGACAGGGCAGAATAATCAGCCCCAGCATTTT.

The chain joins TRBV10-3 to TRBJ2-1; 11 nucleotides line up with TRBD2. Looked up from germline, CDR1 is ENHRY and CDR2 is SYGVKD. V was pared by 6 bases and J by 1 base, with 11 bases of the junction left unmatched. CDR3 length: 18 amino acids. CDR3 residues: CAISAGTTSGVSYNEQFF. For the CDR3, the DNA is TGTGCCATCAGCGCCGGAACGACTAGCGGGGTATCCTACAATGAGCAGTTCTTC.

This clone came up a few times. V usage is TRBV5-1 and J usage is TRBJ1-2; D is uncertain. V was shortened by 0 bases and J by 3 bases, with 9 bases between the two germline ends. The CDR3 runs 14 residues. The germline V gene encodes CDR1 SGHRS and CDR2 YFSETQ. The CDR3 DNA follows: TGCGCCAGCAGCTTGGCAGCGGGAGACTATGGCTACACCTTC. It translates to CASSLAAGDYGYTF.